This T cell receptor beta chain emerged from a study of T cells after yellow fever vaccination. Findings and caveats of the study: CD4 and CD8 compartments shared a small share of clonotypes, likely from convergent recombination. Most clones from primary vaccination resurfaced after the booster (96% CD4, 88% CD8).

Germline CDR1 DFQATT, CDR2 SNEGSKA (reference sequence). The ends were cut back, 4 bases at V and 2 bases at J, with 8 bases in the middle. CDR3 length equals 12 residues. Comments on this clonotype: Its antigen is undetermined.

5'RACE template switching generated TCR cDNA, adding a universal primer site and UMIs. TCRdb reanalysed the 5' RACE reads using MiXCR and keeps one entry per CDR3 protein. The repertoire consists of around 320,000 distinct CDR3 sequences, with roughly 8.7% occurring once and the leading ten covering over 3%. The sequencing here drew on CD4+ T cells sorted from PBMCs, taken 5 days after the yellow fever booster vaccination. This chain joins TRBV20-1 and TRBJ1-2; no firm D call. This receptor was taken from a man between 18 and 35 years old who received the YFV17D yellow fever vaccine. Here the CDR3 DNA reads TGCAGTGCTATGGGCAGAAACTATGGCTACACCTTC. This codes for CSAMGRNYGYTF.